This T cell receptor (beta chain) was sequenced for a study of early T cells in non-severe SARS-CoV-2 infection. At the level of the study: Sequencing of unsorted whole blood was done on bulk RNA, leaving chains unpaired.

Details on this clonotype: Its antigen remains unknown.

Study findings and constraints: VDJdb-based matching was biased toward anti-spike CD8 responses and missed private and CD4 specificities.

CDR1 is SGHAT and CDR2 is FQNNGV in the germline V gene. The CDR3 sequence is 18 residues long. V was clipped by 5 bases and J by 4 bases, with 26 bases between them. Unique molecular identifiers tagged individual cDNA molecules. Via MiXCR, TCRdb re-called the 5' RACE reads, giving one row per CDR3 protein. The data show about 55,000 distinct CDR3 sequences, just under 15% seen once. V and J are TRBV11-2 and TRBJ1-2; D is possibly TRBD1 (5 bases). This clonotype originated in an adult who was a healthcare worker with PCR-confirmed SARS-CoV-2 infection or an uninfected control (not recorded which). The sequencing used whole blood, collected at baseline. CDR3 residues: CASSLRPRDGSVGYGYTF. CDR3 DNA: TGTGCCAGCAGCCTACGTCCCCGGGACGGCTCCGTAGGCTATGGCTACACCTTC.